This T cell receptor beta chain was recovered during a study of blood T cell repertoires in COVID-19. Background on the study: Sites across the United States, Italy and Spain contributed samples from acute and convalescent COVID-19. The cDNA or gDNA used as material had been derived from T cells, B-cell-depleted T cells, or PBMCs.

CDR1 and CDR2 from the germline V gene are GTSNPN and SVGIG (reference sequence). This CDR3 is 13 amino acids long. Trimming cost V 5 bases and J 2 bases, with 12 bases left between them. Under the authors' procedure: Reference gene primer amplification gave nucleated cell count estimates. Produced via immunoSEQ multiplex PCR; TCRdb's table is partial and in-frame only. Clone size and V and J calls were adopted from that table, with D and trimming inferred from the DNA. Here the sample spans some 250,000 clones, 86% being singletons. V and J are TRBV30 and TRBJ1-2, with D perhaps matching TRBD1 (5 bases). The source material was peripheral blood. The source of this sequence is a man aged 30-40 years with active or convalescent COVID-19. The CDR3: CAWGLTENYGYTF. In DNA form, the CDR3 reads TGTGCCTGGGGCCTGACAGAGAACTATGGCTACACCTTC.